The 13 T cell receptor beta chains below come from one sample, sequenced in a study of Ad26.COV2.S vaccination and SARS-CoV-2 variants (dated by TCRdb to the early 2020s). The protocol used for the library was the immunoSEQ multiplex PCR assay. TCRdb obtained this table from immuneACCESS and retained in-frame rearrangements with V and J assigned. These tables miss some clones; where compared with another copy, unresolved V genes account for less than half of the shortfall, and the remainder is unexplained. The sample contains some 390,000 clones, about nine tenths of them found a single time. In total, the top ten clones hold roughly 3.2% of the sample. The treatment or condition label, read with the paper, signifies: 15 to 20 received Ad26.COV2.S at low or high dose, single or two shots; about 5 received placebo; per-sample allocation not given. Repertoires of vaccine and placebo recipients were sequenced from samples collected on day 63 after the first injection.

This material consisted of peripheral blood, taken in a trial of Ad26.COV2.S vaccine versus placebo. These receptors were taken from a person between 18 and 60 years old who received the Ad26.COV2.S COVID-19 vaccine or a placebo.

As DNA, the CDR3 is TGCGCCAGCAGTGGAGTCCAGGGGGCTGCATTGAACACTGAAGCTTTCTTT. Protein product: CASSGVQGAALNTEAFF. The V and J genes are TRBV10-1 and TRBJ1-1; TRBD1 matches 8 bases. The CDR3 covers 17 residues. With 4 bases clipped from V and 0 bases from J, the junction kept 10 bases outside the gene matches. In germline, CDR1 is WNHNN, CDR2 SYGVQD (reference sequence).

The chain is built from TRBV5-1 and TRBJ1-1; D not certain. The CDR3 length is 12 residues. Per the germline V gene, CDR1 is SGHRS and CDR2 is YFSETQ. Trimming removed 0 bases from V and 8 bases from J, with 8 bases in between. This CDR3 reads CASSLAAGEAFF. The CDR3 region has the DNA TGCGCCAGCAGCTTGGCCGCAGGCGAAGCTTTCTTT. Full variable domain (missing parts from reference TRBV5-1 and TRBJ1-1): KAGVTQTPRYLIKTRGQQVTLSCSPISGHRSVSWYQQTPGQGLQFLFEYFSETQRNKGNFPGRFSGRQFSNSRSEMNVSTLELGDSALYLCASSLAAGEAFFGQGTRLTVV.

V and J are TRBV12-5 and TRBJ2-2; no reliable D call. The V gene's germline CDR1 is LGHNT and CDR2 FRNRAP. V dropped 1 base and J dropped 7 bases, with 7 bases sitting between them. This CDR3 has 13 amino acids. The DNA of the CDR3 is TGTGCTAGTGGTTTGGGCCTGGGCGGGGAGCTGTTTTTT. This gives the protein CASGLGLGGELFF.

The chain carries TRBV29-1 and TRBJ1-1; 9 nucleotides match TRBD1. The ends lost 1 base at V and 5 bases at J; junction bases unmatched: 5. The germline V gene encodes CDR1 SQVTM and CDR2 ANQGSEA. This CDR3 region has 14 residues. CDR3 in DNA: TGCAGCGTTGAAGCACAGGGGGCTATAACTGAAGCTTTCTTT. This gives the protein CSVEAQGAITEAFF.

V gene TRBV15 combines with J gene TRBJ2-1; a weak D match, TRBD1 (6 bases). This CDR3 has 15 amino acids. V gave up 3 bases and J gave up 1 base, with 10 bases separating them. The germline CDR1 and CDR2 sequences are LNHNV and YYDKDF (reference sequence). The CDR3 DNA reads TGTGCCACCAGCAGTAGGACAGCTTCCTACAATGAGCAGTTCTTC. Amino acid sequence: CATSSRTASYNEQFF.

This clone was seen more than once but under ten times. The CDR3 nucleotides read TGTGCCAGCAGCTCCTTAGAGGGGGTACCCCTCCACTTT. As protein: CASSSLEGVPLHF. The chain recombines TRBV5-4 with TRBJ1-6; maybe TRBD1 (6 bases). Per germline, CDR1 SGHNT and CDR2 YYREEE (reference sequence). The CDR3 totals 13 residues. Trimming stripped 3 bases from V and 12 bases from J, with 13 bases between.

CDR3 region: CASSFSPSADNTEAFF. DNA of the CDR3: TGCGCCAGCAGCTTTAGTCCGTCGGCAGATAACACTGAAGCTTTCTTT. V is TRBV5-1 and J is TRBJ1-1; D not resolved. Germline CDR1 SGHRS, CDR2 YFSETQ. The CDR3 is made up of 16 amino acids. Trimming removed 2 bases from V and 2 bases from J, with 16 bases in between. Based on the CDR3 plus reference TRBV5-1 and TRBJ1-1, the full variable domain is KAGVTQTPRYLIKTRGQQVTLSCSPISGHRSVSWYQQTPGQGLQFLFEYFSETQRNKGNFPGRFSGRQFSNSRSEMNVSTLELGDSALYLCASSFSPSADNTEAFFGQGTRLTVV.

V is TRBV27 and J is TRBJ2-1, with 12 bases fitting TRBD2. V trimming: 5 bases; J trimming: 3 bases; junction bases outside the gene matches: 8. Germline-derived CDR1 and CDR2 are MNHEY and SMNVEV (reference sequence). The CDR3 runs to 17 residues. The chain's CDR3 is CASSPSRLAGDYNEQFF. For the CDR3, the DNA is TGTGCCAGCAGTCCCTCGAGACTAGCGGGGGACTACAATGAGCAGTTCTTC.

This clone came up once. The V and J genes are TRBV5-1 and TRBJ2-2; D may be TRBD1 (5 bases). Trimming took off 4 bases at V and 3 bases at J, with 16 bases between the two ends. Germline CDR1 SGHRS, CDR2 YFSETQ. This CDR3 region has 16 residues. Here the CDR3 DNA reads TGCGCCAGCAGCCTTTCAGGGTCCTGGGACACCGGGGAGCTGTTTTTT. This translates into CASSLSGSWDTGELFF.

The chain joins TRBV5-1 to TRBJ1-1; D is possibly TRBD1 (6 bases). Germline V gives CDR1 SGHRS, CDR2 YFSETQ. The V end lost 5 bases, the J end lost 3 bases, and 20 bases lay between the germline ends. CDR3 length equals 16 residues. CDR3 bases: TGCGCCAGCAGGAAATACAGGGAGGGAGGCGACACTGAAGCTTTCTTT. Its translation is CASRKYREGGDTEAFF.

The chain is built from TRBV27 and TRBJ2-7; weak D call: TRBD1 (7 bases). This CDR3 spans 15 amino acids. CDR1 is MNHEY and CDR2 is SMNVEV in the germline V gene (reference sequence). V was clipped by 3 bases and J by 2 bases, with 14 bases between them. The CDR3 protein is CASSLTGRRTYEQYF. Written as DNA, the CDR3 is TGTGCCAGCAGTTTGACAGGGAGGAGGACCTACGAGCAGTACTTC.

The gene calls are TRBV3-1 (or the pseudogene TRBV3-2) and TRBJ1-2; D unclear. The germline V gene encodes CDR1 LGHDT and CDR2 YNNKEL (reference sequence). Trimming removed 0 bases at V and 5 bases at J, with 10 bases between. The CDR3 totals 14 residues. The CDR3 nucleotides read TGTGCCAGCAGCCAAGATTTTACGGGATATGGCTACACCTTC. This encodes CASSQDFTGYGYTF.

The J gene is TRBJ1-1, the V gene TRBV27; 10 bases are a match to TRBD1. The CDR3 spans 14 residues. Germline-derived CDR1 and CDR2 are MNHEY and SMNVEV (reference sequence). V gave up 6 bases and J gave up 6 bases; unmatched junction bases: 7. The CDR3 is CASSAGTGAAEAFF. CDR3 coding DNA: TGTGCCAGCAGCGCCGGGACAGGGGCTGCTGAAGCTTTCTTT.